This is a list of T cell receptor beta chains from one sample in a study of post-analysis software for immune sequencing data. MiXCR, applied by TCRdb to the PCR reads, yields one record per CDR3 protein. The data contain about 160,000 distinct CDR3 sequences, around 34% of them singletons. Sequenced here: blood, sampled after autologous hematopoietic stem cell transplantation. These receptors were collected from a girl aged 5-17 years with multiple sclerosis. Both conserved end residues are trimmed from each CDR3. Fields, in order: J gene, V gene, CDR3 protein.

TRBJ1-2 TRBV5-1 ASVGQNYGYT
TRBJ1-1 TRBV10-3 AIGGVNTEAF
TRBJ2-3 TRBV4-3 ASSQEVITDTQY
TRBJ2-6 TRBV20-1 SAINRGVLT
TRBJ2-4 TRBV19 ASRTDWASKNIQY
TRBJ1-1 TRBV13 ASSPSPNTEAF
TRBJ2-7 TRBV7-6 ASSSTTSGETYEQY
TRBJ1-6 TRBV12-3/TRBV12-4 ASSSRQGGSPLH
TRBJ2-3 TRBV24-1 ATSGRGAGGGRDTQY
TRBJ2-3 TRBV14 ASSQREFTDTQY
TRBJ2-1 TRBV9 ASSGGHGTYDEQF